These 12 T cell receptor beta chains share one sample of origin, sequenced in a study of blood T cell repertoires in COVID-19. Sequenced by immunoSEQ multiplex PCR; TCRdb stores in-frame clones only, minus some. The table lists around 300,000 clones, 75% to 95% of them singletons, with 0.95% to 1.2% in the top ten. Sequenced: PBMCs or T cells enriched from blood (not recorded which). The receptors stem from a woman between 25 and 40 years old who had recovered from COVID-19.

The chain joins TRBV19 to TRBJ2-7, with 9 bases that match TRBD2. The CDR3 is 12 amino acids. Germline lookup yields CDR1 LNHDA and CDR2 SQIVND (reference sequence). V lost 8 bases to trimming and J lost 4 bases; unmatched junction nucleotides: 3. The CDR3 DNA reads TGTGCCAGTCGTAGCGGGAGTTACGAGCAGTACTTC. Protein sequence: CASRSGSYEQYF. The full variable domain, its missing parts supplied by reference TRBV19 and TRBJ2-7, is DGGITQSPKYLFRKEGQNVTLSCEQNLNHDAMYWYRQDPGQGLRLIYYSQIVNDFQKGDIAEGYSVSREKKESFPLTVTSAQKNPTAFYLCASRSGSYEQYFGPGTRLTVT.

This chain joins TRBV2 and TRBJ1-4, with 8 bases that match TRBD1. The junction had 14 bases not matched to a gene; V was cut back by 6 bases and J by 2 bases. The CDR3 loop spans 18 amino acids. Germline-derived CDR1 and CDR2 are SNHLY and FYNNEI. The chain's CDR3 is CASRRTGTGISTNEKLFF. The CDR3 region has the DNA TGTGCCAGCAGAAGAACCGGGACAGGCATTTCTACTAATGAAAAACTGTTTTTT.

This sequence joins TRBV30 and TRBJ2-7; the D gene is possibly TRBD1 (6 bases). This CDR3 has 12 residues. Per the germline V gene, CDR1 is GTSNPN and CDR2 is SVGIG (reference sequence). V lost 3 bases and J 5 bases, leaving 11 bases between the germline ends. The CDR3 sequence is CAWSTGGHEQYF. The CDR3 DNA reads TGTGCCTGGAGCACTGGGGGCCACGAGCAGTACTTC.

This chain links TRBV25-1 with TRBJ1-6, with 8 bases that match TRBD1. The CDR3 length is 16 residues. V trimming: 5 bases; J trimming: 7 bases; junction bases outside the gene matches: 10. Germline lookup yields CDR1 MGHDK and CDR2 SYGVNS. The CDR3 bases are TGTGCCAGCAGTCCTCGAGGACAGGGAAAAAATTCACCCCTCCACTTT. Protein: CASSPRGQGKNSPLHF.

The chain has TRBV7-2 and TRBJ2-2, with D unclear. The CDR3 runs 17 residues. The germline CDR1 and CDR2 sequences are SGHTA and FQGNSA. Deletions cut 2 bases from V and 5 bases from J, with 18 bases between. CDR3 sequence reads: CASSLYLLESETGELFF. The CDR3, as DNA: TGTGCCAGCAGCTTATATCTCCTAGAGAGCGAAACCGGGGAGCTGTTTTTT.

The chain links TRBV18 to TRBJ2-3, with D possibly matching TRBD2 (6 bases). The V and J ends lost 0 bases and 3 bases respectively, with 7 bases between them. CDR1 is KGHSH, CDR2 LQKENI, per germline. This CDR3 region has 14 residues. The CDR3 is CASSPPAGTDTQYF. The CDR3 nucleotides are TGTGCCAGCTCACCACCGGCGGGGACAGATACGCAGTATTTT.

V is TRBV3-1 (or the pseudogene TRBV3-2) and J is TRBJ2-7; 8 bases match TRBD1. The trim removed 0 bases at V and 4 bases at J, leaving 8 bases unmatched. Germline loops: CDR1 LGHDT, CDR2 YNNKEL (reference sequence). The CDR3 is made up of 16 amino acids. DNA of the CDR3: TGTGCCAGCAGCCAAGATGACACAGGGGGGTTATACGAGCAGTACTTC. This codes for CASSQDDTGGLYEQYF.

The rearrangement links TRBV3-1 (or the pseudogene TRBV3-2) to TRBJ2-1, with D unclear. Germline lookup yields CDR1 LGHDT and CDR2 YNNKEL (reference sequence). V was shortened by 3 bases and J by 5 bases, with 8 bases between the two germline ends. The CDR3 spans 13 residues. CDR3: CASSQRRDNEQFF. The CDR3 bases are TGTGCCAGCAGCCAGAGGCGAGACAATGAGCAGTTCTTC.

V and J are TRBV27 and TRBJ2-1; TRBD2 agrees at 10 bases. This CDR3 is built from 16 residues. J was trimmed by 7 bases and V by 1 base; bases with no gene match: 7. In germline, CDR1 is MNHEY, CDR2 SMNVEV (reference sequence). The DNA of the CDR3 is TGTGCCAGCAGTTTATTGACTAGCGGGCGGGTAAATGAGCAGTTCTTC. Its protein product is CASSLLTSGRVNEQFF.

This chain joins TRBV2 and TRBJ1-5; TRBD1 might be the D (5 bases). Trimming took 5 bases from V and 1 from J, leaving 12 bases between them. CDR3 size: 15 residues. Per the germline V gene, CDR1 is SNHLY and CDR2 is FYNNEI. The CDR3 here is CASSTGDGSNQPQHF. In DNA, the CDR3 is TGTGCCAGCAGTACGGGGGACGGGAGCAATCAGCCCCAGCATTTT.

This sequence joins TRBV2 and TRBJ1-1; D is undetermined. This CDR3 is 14 amino acids long. Trimming pared 4 bases from V and 5 bases from J, leaving 14 bases between. Looked up from germline, CDR1 is SNHLY and CDR2 is FYNNEI. CDR3 protein: CASSVARAGTEAFF. For the CDR3, the DNA is TGTGCCAGCAGTGTTGCCCGGGCGGGAACTGAAGCTTTCTTT. Combining the CDR3 with reference TRBV2 and TRBJ1-1 gives the whole variable domain EPEVTQTPSHQVTQMGQEVILRCVPISNHLYFYWYRQILGQKVEFLVSFYNNEISEKSEIFDDQFSVERPDGSNFTLKIRSTKLEDSAMYFCASSVARAGTEAFFGQGTRLTVV.

The J gene is TRBJ1-5, the V gene TRBV28, with 10 positions matching TRBD1. V trimming: 6 bases; J trimming: 6 bases; junction bases outside the gene matches: 17. Germline-derived CDR1 and CDR2 are MDHEN and SYDVKM. The CDR3 totals 18 residues. DNA for the CDR3: TGTGCCAGCAGCCTACCCTCTTGGACAGGGGGAGGACGTCAGCCCCAGCATTTT. Protein: CASSLPSWTGGGRQPQHF.